These 5 T cell receptor beta chains were sequenced from one sample in a study of CD8+ T cells in alopecia areata. The treatment is: oral pan-JAK inhibitor, 5-10 mg twice daily. Investigators isolated RNA and reverse transcribed it into cDNA to act as the sequencing template. The repertoire was sequenced with immunoSEQ multiplex PCR; TCRdb's copy has only in-frame clones and lacks some. The sample yields 200,000 to 250,000 clones, about 64% seen once. The sequenced sample was CD4+ T cells sorted from blood, obtained at week 4, from a patient treated with tofacitinib. All receptors derive from a human donor with alopecia areata.

The rearrangement joins TRBV28 to TRBJ1-4, with TRBD1 matching 7 bases. The germline CDR1 and CDR2 sequences are MDHEN and SYDVKM. The CDR3 runs to 14 residues. After removal of 6 bases from V and 7 bases from J, the junction contained 8 bases not matched to a gene. This chain's CDR3 is CASRSGTAGEKLFF. CDR3 sequence (DNA): TGTGCCAGCAGATCCGGGACAGCGGGTGAAAAACTGTTTTTT.

Details on this clone: The sample holds other DNA sequences that translate to the same CDR3. The rearrangement uses TRBV29-1 and TRBJ2-6, with D unresolved. V was clipped by 4 bases and J by 0 bases, with 4 bases between them. The germline V gene has CDR1 SQVTM and CDR2 ANQGSEA. The CDR3 runs 13 residues. The CDR3 loop is CSVAPSGANVLTF. CDR3 nucleotides: TGCAGCGTTGCCCCCTCTGGGGCCAACGTCCTGACTTTC.

This chain joins TRBV5-6 and TRBJ2-7; D is uncertain. The CDR3 length is 9 residues. Trimming took off 5 bases at V and 5 bases at J, with 2 bases between the two ends. Germline lookup yields CDR1 SGHDT and CDR2 YYEEEE. The CDR3: CASSHEQYF. The CDR3, as DNA: TGTGCCAGCAGTCACGAGCAGTACTTC.

In its sample, this clone was seen a few times. The V call is TRBV4-3, the J call TRBJ2-3, with D possibly being TRBD1 (6 bases). Trimming pared 0 bases from V and 0 bases from J, leaving 10 bases between. The CDR3 is 16 amino acids. In germline, CDR1 is LGHNA, CDR2 YSLEER. CDR3 amino acids: CASSQESQGSTDTQYF. The CDR3 DNA reads as TGCGCCAGCAGCCAAGAGTCGCAGGGGAGCACAGATACGCAGTATTTT.

V usage is TRBV2 and J usage is TRBJ1-4, with D hard to call. CDR1 is SNHLY, CDR2 FYNNEI, per germline. The ends were cut back, 6 bases at V and 5 bases at J, with 13 bases in the middle. This CDR3 region has 14 residues. In DNA, the CDR3 is TGTGCCAGCAGCGCTTTTCAGAAGAATGAAAAACTGTTTTTT. Encoded protein: CASSAFQKNEKLFF.